This is a list of T cell receptor beta chains from one sample in a study of blood T cells in healthy people across ages. TCRdb analysed the 5' RACE reads with MiXCR anew, one entry per CDR3 protein. The sample has approximately 730,000 distinct CDR3 sequences; 40% to 65% are singletons. Sequencing used blood. These TCRs come from a man aged 80 or over in good health. The CDR3 runs from the conserved cysteine through the conserved F or W. The D gene is left open where the match is weak. Only some rows state a clone size, as once, few, many or a class for expanded clones.

>TRBV12-3/TRBV12-4|-|TRBJ2-7|-
TGTGCCAGCAGTCCTCGCGGGCAGGCTCTCCTCTACGAGCAGTACTTC
CASSPRGQALLYEQYF
>TRBV12-3/TRBV12-4|-|TRBJ2-1|-
TGTGCCAGCAGACCGGGGCTAGCCCCTGGCGAGCAGTTCTTC
CASRPGLAPGEQFF
>TRBV6-1|-|TRBJ1-2|TRBD1
TGTGCCAGCGTCGCCGACAGGGATTGGAGCTATGGCTACACCTTC
CASVADRDWSYGYTF
>TRBV7-3|once|TRBJ1-2|-
TGTGCCAGCAGCTTAGTTCCGGAGGGCGGCTACACCTTC
CASSLVPEGGYTF
>TRBV5-1|-|TRBJ2-5|TRBD1
TGCGCCAGTCGTCCGTCCAGACAGGGGGCTGGAGAGCAGTACTTC
CASRPSRQGAGEQYF
>TRBV7-2|-|TRBJ2-7|-
TGTGCCAGCAGCCCCCGGCCCAGCTTGGACGTCTACGAGCAGTACTTC
CASSPRPSLDVYEQYF
>TRBV12-3/TRBV12-4|few|TRBJ2-5|-
TGTGCCAGCAGTCCCTACTCGGAGGGCGCAGAGACCCAGTACTTC
CASSPYSEGAETQYF
>TRBV5-1|-|TRBJ2-1|TRBD1
TGCGCCAGCAGCTACGGACAGGGCGATGAGCAGTTCTTC
CASSYGQGDEQFF
>TRBV20-1|-|TRBJ2-3|-
TGCAGTGCTAGAGATTCGCGGGGCAGATACGCGTATTTT
CSARDSRGRYAYF
>TRBV2|-|TRBJ2-7|TRBD2
TGTGCCAGCAGTTCGACTAGCGGGAGAGCCTACAATGAGCAGTACTTC
CASSSTSGRAYNEQYF
>TRBV5-1|-|TRBJ1-2|-
TGCGCCAGCAGCCTGCAGGAATTCTATGGCTACACCTTC
CASSLQEFYGYTF
>TRBV25-1|-|TRBJ2-7|-
TGTGCCAGCAGTGACCCGAAGAGGTGGAGCTCCTACGAGCAGTACTTC
CASSDPKRWSSYEQYF
>TRBV7-8|-|TRBJ2-7|TRBD2
TGTGCCAGCAGCTTATCAGCACTAGCGGGTTACGAGCAGTACTTC
CASSLSALAGYEQYF
>TRBV28|-|TRBJ2-7|TRBD2
TGTGCCAGCAGTTTATGGTTAGCGGGAGCCCGCGAGCAGTACTTC
CASSLWLAGAREQYF
>TRBV12-3/TRBV12-4|-|TRBJ2-1|-
TGTGCCAGCAGTTTATACCGGGTCTCCTACAATGAGCAGTTCTTC
CASSLYRVSYNEQFF
>TRBV29-1|few|TRBJ2-7|TRBD2
TGCAGCGTTGAAGATATGAGCGGGATGGAGCAGTACTTC
CSVEDMSGMEQYF
>TRBV6-5|-|TRBJ2-1|-
TGTGCCAGCAGTTACTCGGGGCCTAGCTCCTACAATGAGCAGTTCTTC
CASSYSGPSSYNEQFF
>TRBV7-3|-|TRBJ2-1|-
TGTGCCAGCAGCTTAACCCGGGACCTGGTTGGGGAGCAGTTCTTC
CASSLTRDLVGEQFF
>TRBV6-1|few|TRBJ2-4|TRBD1
TGTGCCAGCAGTCCCTCACCTACGGGACAGGGATTAGAGCAGTACTTC
CASSPSPTGQGLEQYF
>TRBV7-2|-|TRBJ1-2|TRBD1
TGTGCCCGCAGCGCGGACAGGGGGTATGGCTACACCTTC
CARSADRGYGYTF
>TRBV2|-|TRBJ2-5|-
TGTGCCAGCCATACCGCCGCCATCCAAGAGACCCAGTACTTC
CASHTAAIQETQYF
>TRBV6-5|-|TRBJ2-1|TRBD2
TGTGCCAGCAACCAAGGGACTAGCGGGAGGGGAGAGCAGTTCTTC
CASNQGTSGRGEQFF
>TRBV9|once|TRBJ2-1|TRBD1
TGTGCCAGCAGCGTAGGGGGGACAGGGGGCCAAAATGAGCAGTTCTTC
CASSVGGTGGQNEQFF
>TRBV12-3/TRBV12-4|-|TRBJ1-5|TRBD1
TGTGCCAGCAGACCCCGAGGGGGCACAGATAGCAATCAGCCCCAGCATTTT
CASRPRGGTDSNQPQHF
>TRBV20-1|-|TRBJ2-7|-
TGCAGCGCCCCGGCCAGGCCGGGGATCTACGAGCAGTACTTC
CSAPARPGIYEQYF
>TRBV2|-|TRBJ2-7|-
TGTGCCAGCAGCCCTGCTGGACCGCAGTACTTC
CASSPAGPQYF
>TRBV28|-|TRBJ2-7|-
TGTGCCAGCAGTTTATATAACTACGAGCAGTACTTC
CASSLYNYEQYF
>TRBV4-2|-|TRBJ2-7|-
TGTGCCAGCAGCCAAGAGGTTTTAGCGGCCTACAATGAGCAGTACTTC
CASSQEVLAAYNEQYF
>TRBV20-1|-|TRBJ1-2|TRBD1
TGCAGTGCTAGAGCCCCGGACAGGCTCTATGGCTACACCTTC
CSARAPDRLYGYTF
>TRBV2|-|TRBJ2-5|-
TGTGCCACCAAGGGATACGGGACCCAGTACTTC
CATKGYGTQYF
>TRBV12-3/TRBV12-4|few|TRBJ2-5|-
TGTGCCAGCAGACTGTGGCGCCAAGAGACCCAGTACTTC
CASRLWRQETQYF
>TRBV15|few|TRBJ2-7|-
TGTGCCACCAGCGCTGGAGCCGGGAAACTCTCCGAGCAGTACTTC
CATSAGAGKLSEQYF
>TRBV4-2|-|TRBJ2-7|-
TGTGCCAGCAGCTTAGCTAGAGGGGAATACGGGCAGTACTTC
CASSLARGEYGQYF
>TRBV12-3/TRBV12-4|-|TRBJ2-3|TRBD2
TGTGCCAGCAGTTCCCAACGACTAGCGGGAGTTCCAGATACGCAGTATTTT
CASSSQRLAGVPDTQYF
>TRBV6-1|-|TRBJ2-1|-
TGTGCCAGCAGTGCCACGGGACTCTTCTACAATGAGCAGTTCTTC
CASSATGLFYNEQFF
>TRBV20-1|-|TRBJ2-3|TRBD2
TGCGGAGTGAGGGGCCTAGCGGGTAAAGGATACGCGTATTTT
CGVRGLAGKGYAYF
>TRBV6-2/TRBV6-3|-|TRBJ1-2|TRBD1
TGTGCCAGCAGTCGACAGGGGAACTATGGCTACACCTTC
CASSRQGNYGYTF
>TRBV2|once|TRBJ1-1|TRBD1
TGTGCCAGCAGCGCACAGGGGCGGGGCACTGAAGCTTTCTTT
CASSAQGRGTEAFF
>TRBV29-1|few|TRBJ2-7|-
TGCAGCGTTGAGGTTGAGGGGATATTCTCCTACGAGCAGTACTTC
CSVEVEGIFSYEQYF
>TRBV20-1|-|TRBJ1-2|-
TGCAGTGCTACGCACTACTTCTATGGCTACACCTTC
CSATHYFYGYTF
>TRBV29-1|few|TRBJ2-7|-
TGCAGCGTTGATGTTCGGGACTCCTACGAGCAGTACTTC
CSVDVRDSYEQYF
>TRBV10-3|-|TRBJ1-1|-
TGTGCCATCAGTGAGCCGATGGGCACTGAAGCTTTCTTT
CAISEPMGTEAFF
>TRBV27|few|TRBJ2-7|-
TGTGCCAGCAGTTTGACCCTACAAGGAGAGCAGTACTTC
CASSLTLQGEQYF